These 5 T cell receptor beta chains share one sample of origin, sequenced in a study of blood T cell repertoires in COVID-19. The assay was immunoSEQ multiplex PCR, and TCRdb's table has in-frame clones only and misses some. Of 400,000 or so clones listed, approximately 92% are singletons. Sequencing input: PBMCs or T cells enriched from blood (not recorded which). The receptors shown here come from a man aged 25-40 years who had recovered from COVID-19.

The rearrangement links TRBV27 to TRBJ1-1; TRBD1 might be the D (5 bases). Trimming pared 6 bases from V and 3 bases from J, leaving 14 bases between. The germline CDR1 and CDR2 sequences are MNHEY and SMNVEV (reference sequence). The CDR3 sequence is 14 residues long. The CDR3 sequence: CASRGQASDTEAFF. CDR3 in DNA: TGTGCCAGCAGGGGGCAAGCTTCGGACACTGAAGCTTTCTTT.

J is TRBJ1-2 and V is TRBV9; tentatively, D is TRBD1 (5 bases). Germline assignment: CDR1 SGDLS and CDR2 YYNGEE. CDR3 length equals 15 residues. V lost 4 bases to trimming and J lost 4 bases, with 17 bases between them. CDR3 in amino acids: CASSPTAGVGYGYTF. The CDR3 nucleotides are TGTGCCAGCAGCCCTACGGCGGGGGTGGGCTATGGCTACACCTTC.

This chain links TRBV29-1 with TRBJ2-3, with 9 bases matching TRBD1. This CDR3 spans 14 amino acids. V was clipped by 6 bases and J by 6 bases; unmatched bases: 10. CDR1 and CDR2 (germline): SQVTM, ANQGSEA. CDR3: CSVKPGQGKDTQYF. DNA for the CDR3: TGCAGCGTCAAACCGGGACAGGGTAAGGATACGCAGTATTTT.

The V call is TRBV18, the J call TRBJ1-2; tentatively, D is TRBD1 (6 bases). V was pared by 0 bases and J by 6 bases, with 14 bases between. The CDR3 has 15 residues. The germline CDR1 and CDR2 sequences are KGHSH and LQKENI. CDR3 coding DNA: TGTGCCAGCTCACCACCGTCACAGGGTACGAATGGCTACACCTTC. Translating gives CASSPPSQGTNGYTF. Full variable domain (rest looked up from reference TRBV18 and TRBJ1-2): NAGVMQNPRHLVRRRGQEARLRCSPMKGHSHVYWYRQLPEEGLKFMVYLQKENIIDESGMPKERFSAEFPKEGPSILRIQQVVRGDSAAYFCASSPPSQGTNGYTFGSGTRLTVV.

This clone is a singleton in its sample. The chain recombines TRBV28 with TRBJ2-7; 8 nucleotides match TRBD1. V shed 6 bases and J 0 bases; nucleotides not matched to a gene: 7. In germline, CDR1 is MDHEN, CDR2 SYDVKM. CDR3 size: 15 residues. CDR3 DNA sequence: TGTGCCAGCAGACCCGCGGACAGGGACTCCTACGAGCAGTACTTC. Residues: CASRPADRDSYEQYF.